The 15 T cell receptor beta chains below come from one sample, sequenced in a study of T-cell memory formation after mild COVID-19. TCRdb called the 5' RACE reads again in MiXCR, with one record for every CDR3 protein. The table has approximately 350,000 distinct CDR3 sequences, approximately 14% seen once. Material for sequencing was PBMCs or a T cell subset sorted from them (not recorded which). All receptors come from a young man who had mild COVID-19 (a few samples of this study predate the infection). Cell type and time point are not known.

This rearrangement joins TRBV19 to TRBJ2-7, with unresolved D. This CDR3 has 13 amino acids. With 4 bases removed from V and 0 bases from J, the gap between germline ends came to 7 bases. Per the germline V gene, CDR1 is LNHDA and CDR2 is SQIVND (reference sequence). For the CDR3, the DNA is TGTGCCAGTAGTAGGGGAAGCTCCTACGAGCAGTACGTC. It yields the protein CASSRGSSYEQYV.

This clonotype was counted only a few times. The V call is TRBV20-1, the J call TRBJ2-3; TRBD2 matches 7 bases. V was clipped by 3 bases and J by 2 bases; unmatched bases: 5. The CDR3 has 14 amino acids. Germline CDR1 reads DFQATT; CDR2 reads SNEGSKA (reference sequence). CDR3 amino acids: CSASLAGDTDTQYF. CDR3 nucleotides: TGCAGTGCTAGCCTGGCGGGGGACACAGATACGCAGTATTTT.

This clonotype was seen more than once but under ten times. V gene TRBV6-5 combines with J gene TRBJ1-1, with D unclear. V was pared by 2 bases and J by 0 bases, with 4 bases between. The length of the CDR3 is 13 residues. CDR1 is MNHEY and CDR2 is SVGAGI in the germline V gene. CDR3 nucleotide sequence: TGTGCCAGCAGTTACCTAGTGAACACTGAAGCTTTCTTT. This translates into CASSYLVNTEAFF.

In its sample, this clonotype was seen a few times. The V call is TRBV7-2, the J call TRBJ2-4; perhaps TRBD1 as D (6 bases). Trimming stripped 5 bases from V and 4 bases from J, with 15 bases between. CDR3 length: 15 amino acids. Germline assignment: CDR1 SGHTA and CDR2 FQGNSA. The CDR3 bases are TGTGCCAGCAGCCGAGGCAGGGGCGGGAAAAACATTCAGTACTTC. Amino acid sequence: CASSRGRGGKNIQYF.

The chain combines TRBV6-1 with TRBJ2-7, with 9 bases identical to TRBD1. The trim removed 1 base at V and 3 bases at J, leaving 7 bases unmatched. CDR3 length: 16 residues. Germline V lookup: CDR1 MNHNS, CDR2 SASEGT. CDR3 sequence (DNA): TGTGCCAGCAGTGAAGGGCGACAGGGGGAAGTCTACGAGCAGTACTTC. Its translation: CASSEGRQGEVYEQYF.

The rearrangement uses TRBV7-2 and TRBJ1-1; maybe TRBD1 (5 bases). The CDR3 loop spans 12 amino acids. The germline V and J ends were trimmed by 0 bases and 8 bases, with 7 bases remaining between them. CDR1 and CDR2 from the germline V gene are SGHTA and FQGNSA. This CDR3 is CASSLARQEAFF. DNA for the CDR3: TGTGCCAGCAGCTTAGCCAGACAGGAAGCTTTCTTT.

The V call is TRBV6-2 or TRBV6-3, the J call TRBJ2-5; D gene unclear. The CDR3 runs to 13 residues. Germline assignment: CDR1 MNHEY and CDR2 SVGEGT. The V end lost 4 bases, the J end lost 7 bases, and 13 bases lay between the germline ends. DNA of the CDR3: TGTGCCAGCAGTTTCCAATTTCTGGGGACCCAGTACTTC. Amino acid sequence: CASSFQFLGTQYF.

This clonotype was counted many times. The chain uses TRBV7-2 and TRBJ2-1; 7 bases line up with TRBD2. The V segment lost 5 bases and the J segment 4 bases; nucleotides outside the gene matches: 8. There are 15 residues in the CDR3. CDR1 SGHTA and CDR2 FQGNSA come from the germline V gene. CDR3 sequence (DNA): TGTGCCAGCAGCCCCGGGGCTAGCGGATACAATGAGCAGTTCTTC. It translates to CASSPGASGYNEQFF.

This clonotype occurred many times. The gene calls are TRBV6-5 and TRBJ2-3; 9 bases are a match to TRBD2. This CDR3 has 19 amino acids. Germline CDR1 reads MNHEY; CDR2 reads SVGAGI. The trim removed 4 bases at V and 0 bases at J, leaving 14 bases unmatched. CDR3 residues: CASSSTFGRGGPSTDTQYF. In DNA, the CDR3 is TGTGCCAGCAGTTCCACCTTCGGGCGGGGGGGCCCTAGCACAGATACGCAGTATTTT.

This clonotype occurred a few times. The chain links TRBV10-2 to TRBJ2-2; 7 bases match TRBD2. The V gene's germline CDR1 is WSHSY and CDR2 SAAADI. The CDR3 is 13 residues long. V lost 6 bases to trimming and J lost 6 bases; unmatched junction nucleotides: 4. The CDR3 loop reads CASSPGLAGELFF. CDR3 in DNA: TGCGCCAGCAGCCCCGGACTAGCCGGGGAGCTGTTTTTT.

This clonotype was seen a handful of times. This chain uses TRBV25-1 with TRBJ1-6; D unclear. The V gene's germline CDR1 is MGHDK and CDR2 SYGVNS. Between the trimmed V and J ends, which lost 2 bases and 18 bases, there was a span of 11 bases. The CDR3 has 11 amino acids. This CDR3 is CASSENGGTHF. The CDR3, as DNA: TGTGCCAGCAGTGAAAACGGCGGAACCCACTTT.

This rearrangement joins TRBV20-1 to TRBJ2-5; tentative D call: TRBD1 (8 bases). Germline CDR1 reads DFQATT; CDR2 reads SNEGSKA (reference sequence). V was shortened by 7 bases and J by 7 bases, with 19 bases between the two germline ends. CDR3 size: 13 residues. The CDR3, as DNA: TGCAGTGGTAAAGGACAGGGAGGGTGGACCCAGTACTTC. Translating it yields CSGKGQGGWTQYF.

This clonotype was seen repeatedly, ten times or more. The chain couples TRBV12-3 or TRBV12-4 to TRBJ2-5, with D perhaps TRBD1 or TRBD2 (5 bases each). The CDR3 runs to 13 residues. V was pared by 6 bases and J by 2 bases, with 10 bases between. CDR3 region: CASSQGDQETQYF. Written as DNA, the CDR3 is TGTGCCAGCAGCCAGGGAGATCAAGAGACCCAGTACTTC.

This clonotype was recorded a few times. This chain links TRBV5-8 with TRBJ2-7; D is unclear. The CDR3 spans 13 residues. The V end was cut by 4 bases, the J end by 5 bases, with 13 bases between. Germline assignment: CDR1 SGHTS and CDR2 YDEGEE. The CDR3 spells CASSPGRLHEQYV. CDR3 bases: TGTGCCAGCAGCCCCGGACGTCTCCACGAGCAGTACGTC.

This clonotype was seen more than once but under ten times. This CDR3 is missing its conserved last phenylalanine or tryptophan, likely due to a read error. The DNA is omitted, as the CDR3 cannot be located on it reliably, and the CDR3 follows TCRdb's listing. The chain couples TRBV12-3 or TRBV12-4 to TRBJ1-2; the table assigns TRBD1, which was not confirmed against the DNA. The CDR3 adds up to 14 amino acids, both ends counted. CDR3 residues: CASSRVPGQGLSFG.